The T cell receptor (beta chain) under discussion was sequenced for a study of diagnostic markers for celiac disease (dated by TCRdb to 2018 to 2020). TCRdb shows the sequencer as Illumina MiSeq. TCRdb reprocessed the reads and assigns one entry to each CDR3 protein sequence, leaving out DNA. This sample's table contains 750 to 850 distinct CDR3 sequences. The ten largest make up roughly 20% of the sample. The cysteine opens and the phenylalanine closes a CDR3 of 16 amino acids. DNA is not recorded here. CDR1 and CDR2 are read off the germline V gene as ENHRY and SYGVKD. Without a recorded count, this clonotype is taken to be medium-sized (0.01 to 0.1%) from its frequency. This clone's antigen is unknown.

This sequence was found in a human donor. This table probably holds off-target reads from a library built for another chain. Source material: either unsorted cells or a sorted T cell fraction (not recorded which). The chain is encoded by TRBV10-3 joined to TRBJ2-7; TCRdb calls TRBD2, which cannot be checked without DNA. CDR3 loop: CAISELAETISYEQYF.